Presented here are 17 T cell receptor beta chains from one specimen sequenced in a study of T cell changes during pregnancy in multiple sclerosis (dated by TCRdb to the late 2010s). The library came from the immunoSEQ multiplex PCR assay. The table comes from immuneACCESS by way of TCRdb, which keeps in-frame sequences with V and J called. Part of the clones is missing from these tables; in studies checked, under half for an unresolved V gene and the rest for unknown reasons. This sample has under 65,000 clones in its table, and about 94% of those were observed once. The ten largest clones add up to over 2% of the sample. Sample: CD8+ T cells from peripheral blood mononuclear cells, taken after pregnancy. These receptors were obtained from a female donor with multiple sclerosis, enrolled in a pregnancy study.

The chain couples TRBV7-9 to TRBJ2-4; TRBD1 agrees at 10 bases. The CDR3 extends over 18 amino acids. Trimming at V came to 1 base and at J to 5 bases, leaving 11 bases not matched to a gene. CDR1 is SEHNR and CDR2 is FQNEAQ in the germline V gene (reference sequence). The CDR3 DNA follows: TGTGCCAGCAGCTTAGGGAGCCGACAGGGGGCAGGGGAAAACATTCAGTACTTC. Amino acid sequence: CASSLGSRQGAGENIQYF.

V is TRBV25-1 and J is TRBJ2-3; 8 bases match TRBD2. V dropped 1 base and J dropped 3; count of bases not matched to a gene: 9. CDR1 and CDR2 (germline): MGHDK, SYGVNS. The CDR3 covers 17 residues. For the CDR3, the DNA is TGTGCCAGCAGTGAATCCCCCAGCGGGAGTGTAACAGATACGCAGTATTTT. It translates to CASSESPSGSVTDTQYF.

The chain employs TRBV30 and TRBJ2-7, with TRBD2 identical over 9 bases. Germline CDR1 and CDR2: GTSNPN and SVGIG (reference sequence). J was trimmed by 2 bases and V by 5 bases; bases with no gene match: 7. This CDR3 has 14 residues. CDR3 DNA: TGTGCCTGGGACATCGGCGGGAGGGCCTACGAGCAGTACTTC. This encodes CAWDIGGRAYEQYF.

V is TRBV19 and J is TRBJ2-7; D might be TRBD2 (6 bases). Trimming took off 6 bases at V and 3 bases at J, with 6 bases between the two ends. CDR1 LNHDA and CDR2 SQIVND come from the germline V gene (reference sequence). There are 11 residues in the CDR3. CDR3 protein: CASRAGYEQYF. For the CDR3, the DNA is TGTGCCAGTAGAGCGGGCTACGAGCAGTACTTC.

The genes are TRBV9 and TRBJ2-3; perhaps TRBD1 as D (6 bases). V gave up 8 bases and J gave up 2 bases, with 9 bases separating them. This CDR3 contains 12 residues. In germline, CDR1 is SGDLS, CDR2 YYNGEE. The DNA of the CDR3 is TGTGCCAGTGGGGGCTTCACAGATACGCAGTATTTT. Translation: CASGGFTDTQYF.

V is TRBV30 and J is TRBJ1-1; TRBD1 might be the D (6 bases). Germline V CDR1 and CDR2: GTSNPN, SVGIG (reference sequence). The CDR3 runs to 13 residues. V was trimmed by 0 bases and J by 5 bases, leaving 10 bases between them. Here the CDR3 reads CAWSVTGRTEAFF. The CDR3 DNA is TGTGCCTGGAGTGTAACAGGGCGAACTGAAGCTTTCTTT.

This chain links TRBV19 with TRBJ2-2; 7 nucleotides agree with TRBD2. Losses at the gene ends were 5 bases for V and 8 bases for J; bases not matched to a gene: 8. The germline V gene has CDR1 LNHDA and CDR2 SQIVND (reference sequence). This CDR3 contains 14 residues. CDR3 nucleotides: TGTGCCAGTAGTTCATGGGCGGGAGCAGGGGAGCTGTTTTTT. Translation gives CASSSWAGAGELFF.

This clone was seen only once. The chain carries TRBV6-5 and TRBJ1-1; TRBD1 might be the D (5 bases). From germline, CDR1 is MNHEY and CDR2 SVGAGI. The V gene lost 6 bases and the J gene lost 1 base, with 9 bases spanning the gap. This CDR3 is built from 13 residues. The CDR3 is CASRTEENTEAFF. CDR3 nucleotide sequence: TGTGCCAGCAGGACAGAAGAGAACACTGAAGCTTTCTTT.

CDR3 region: CASSEATGQHTGELFF. CDR3 coding DNA: TGTGCCAGCAGTGAAGCCACCGGACAGCACACCGGGGAGCTGTTTTTT. This rearrangement joins TRBV6-1 to TRBJ2-2; perhaps TRBD1 as D (6 bases). Germline CDR1 and CDR2: MNHNS and SASEGT. Trimming pared 0 bases from V and 3 bases from J, leaving 11 bases between. The CDR3 consists of 16 residues.

V and J are TRBV5-6 and TRBJ2-3; 8 bases line up with TRBD2. CDR1 and CDR2 (germline): SGHDT, YYEEEE. The CDR3 covers 15 residues. V lost 0 bases, J lost 4 bases, and 4 bases stayed unmatched. CDR3 sequence (DNA): TGTGCCAGCAGCTTGGCCCTAGCGGGCCCAGATACGCAGTATTTT. It specifies CASSLALAGPDTQYF.

This rearrangement joins TRBV5-1 to TRBJ2-3; 7 nucleotides line up with TRBD1. J gave up 0 bases and V 4 bases, and 5 bases lay outside the gene matches. The CDR3 extends over 15 amino acids. CDR1 and CDR2 from the germline V gene are SGHRS and YFSETQ. This CDR3 is CASSASQGSTDTQYF. The CDR3 nucleotides read TGCGCCAGCAGCGCCTCACAGGGGAGCACAGATACGCAGTATTTT. Complete variable domain (other parts from reference TRBV5-1 and TRBJ2-3): KAGVTQTPRYLIKTRGQQVTLSCSPISGHRSVSWYQQTPGQGLQFLFEYFSETQRNKGNFPGRFSGRQFSNSRSEMNVSTLELGDSALYLCASSASQGSTDTQYFGPGTRLTVL.

This clone was counted once. This chain joins TRBV28 and TRBJ2-7; no firm D call. The germline V gene encodes CDR1 MDHEN and CDR2 SYDVKM. Trimming cost V 6 bases and J 3 bases, with 6 bases left between them. The CDR3 is made up of 11 amino acids. CDR3 nucleotide sequence: TGTGCCAGCAGCACTTACTACGAGCAGTACTTC. Its protein product is CASSTYYEQYF.

The V gene is TRBV30, the J gene TRBJ1-5, with D hard to call. CDR3 length: 14 amino acids. The ends were cut back, 3 bases at V and 0 bases at J, with 9 bases in the middle. Germline V CDR1 and CDR2: GTSNPN, SVGIG (reference sequence). The DNA of the CDR3 is TGTGCCTGGAGACCCCCCTATAGCAATCAGCCCCAGCATTTT. Protein sequence: CAWRPPYSNQPQHF.

V and J are TRBV7-9 and TRBJ2-1; 7 nucleotides align to TRBD2. Trimming cost V 3 bases and J 4 bases; bases outside gene matches: 6. CDR1 is SEHNR, CDR2 FQNEAQ, per germline (reference sequence). This CDR3 region has 15 residues. The CDR3 protein is CASSFGLEPYNEQFF. The CDR3 nucleotides are TGTGCCAGCAGCTTCGGACTAGAACCATACAATGAGCAGTTCTTC.

The rearrangement joins TRBV19 to TRBJ2-7; 10 positions agree with TRBD1. Germline loops: CDR1 LNHDA, CDR2 SQIVND (reference sequence). With 4 bases clipped from V and 3 bases from J, the junction kept 6 bases outside the gene matches. The CDR3 is 15 amino acids. CDR3 region: CASSKGRDRGYEQYF. As DNA, the CDR3 is TGTGCCAGTAGTAAAGGGAGGGACAGGGGCTACGAGCAGTACTTC.

CDR3 loop: CASTTLEGRSEAFF. The DNA of the CDR3 is TGTGCCAGCACCACCTTAGAAGGGAGGTCTGAAGCTTTCTTT. The rearrangement links TRBV27 to TRBJ1-1; D is unresolved. In germline, CDR1 is MNHEY, CDR2 SMNVEV (reference sequence). The CDR3 loop spans 14 amino acids. V shed 7 bases and J shed 6 bases, with 18 bases lying between them.

The chain employs TRBV4-3 and TRBJ1-1; D unresolved. The CDR3 is made up of 13 amino acids. Germline V gene sequence: CDR1 LGHNA, CDR2 YSLEER. V lost 0 bases and J 3 bases, leaving 5 bases between the germline ends. The DNA for the CDR3 is TGCGCCAGCAGCCAAGATCGGGACACTGAAGCTTTCTTT. Translating it yields CASSQDRDTEAFF.